This TCR beta chain was profiled in a study of naive and memory T cell subsets. Study-wide findings and caveats: Findings for naive and memory subsets could not be checked against ground truth.

Concerning this clonotype itself: Its specificity is unknown.

Germline CDR1 is SGHTA and CDR2 is FQGTGA. The length of the CDR3 is 16 residues. V was cut by 5 bases and J by 0 bases, with 14 bases left in between. An equimolar mix of two oligonucleotides served as the beta constant-region primer for TRBC1 and TRBC2. Ligated cDNA was amplified by four rounds of PCR with nested alpha and beta constant-region primers and SP2. An oligonucleotide with the SP2 primer and a 12-nucleotide UMI was ligated to the cDNA 3' end. TCRdb re-derived calls from the UMI-ligation and nested PCR reads in MiXCR, one entry per CDR3 protein. This table has about 120,000 distinct CDR3 sequences, around a third appearing once. Four subsets defined by CD45RA and CD27 were sorted after CD3, CD4, CD8 and live/dead staining.

The sample comprised central memory CD4+ T cells from blood. This clonotype was sampled from a human donor in good health. V is TRBV7-3 and J is TRBJ2-1, with a weak D call TRBD2 (6 bases). CDR3 DNA: TGTGCCAGCAGCCCCCAGGGACTCAGCTCCTACAATGAGCAGTTCTTC. It yields the protein CASSPQGLSSYNEQFF.